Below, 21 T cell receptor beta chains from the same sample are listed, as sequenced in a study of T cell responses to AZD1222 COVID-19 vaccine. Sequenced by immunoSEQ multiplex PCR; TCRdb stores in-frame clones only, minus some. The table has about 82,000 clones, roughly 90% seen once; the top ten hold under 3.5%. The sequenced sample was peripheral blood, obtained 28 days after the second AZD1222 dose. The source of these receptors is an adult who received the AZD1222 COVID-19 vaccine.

CDR3 loop: CASSFRAGTPGAQHF. CDR3 DNA sequence: TGTGCCAGCAGTTTCAGAGCCGGGACCCCCGGGGCCCAGCATTTT. The genes are TRBV6-5 and TRBJ1-5; perhaps TRBD1 as D (5 bases). The germline V and J ends were trimmed by 4 bases and 11 bases, with 21 bases remaining between them. The CDR3 is 15 amino acids. Germline V gene sequence: CDR1 MNHEY, CDR2 SVGAGI.

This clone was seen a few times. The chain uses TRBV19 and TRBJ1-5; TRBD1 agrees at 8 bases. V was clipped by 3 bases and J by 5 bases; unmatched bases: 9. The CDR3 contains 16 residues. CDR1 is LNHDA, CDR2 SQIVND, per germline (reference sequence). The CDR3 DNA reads TGTGCCAGTAGTATTACGCCGACAGGGGCGGATCAGCCCCAGCATTTT. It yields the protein CASSITPTGADQPQHF. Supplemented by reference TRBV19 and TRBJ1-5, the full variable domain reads DGGITQSPKYLFRKEGQNVTLSCEQNLNHDAMYWYRQDPGQGLRLIYYSQIVNDFQKGDIAEGYSVSREKKESFPLTVTSAQKNPTAFYLCASSITPTGADQPQHFGDGTRLSIL.

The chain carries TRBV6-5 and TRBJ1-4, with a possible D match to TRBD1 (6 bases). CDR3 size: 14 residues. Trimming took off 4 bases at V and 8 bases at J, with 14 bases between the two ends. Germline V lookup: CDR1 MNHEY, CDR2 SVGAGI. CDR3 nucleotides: TGTGCCAGCAGTTCGACAGGACGATACGAAAAACTGTTTTTT. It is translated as CASSSTGRYEKLFF.

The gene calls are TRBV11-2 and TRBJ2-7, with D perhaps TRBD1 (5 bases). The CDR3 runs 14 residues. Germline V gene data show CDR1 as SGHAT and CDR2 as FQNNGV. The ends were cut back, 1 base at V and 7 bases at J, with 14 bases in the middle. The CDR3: CASSLVSATGEQYF. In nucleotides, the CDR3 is TGTGCCAGCAGCTTAGTCAGTGCCACAGGAGAGCAGTACTTC.

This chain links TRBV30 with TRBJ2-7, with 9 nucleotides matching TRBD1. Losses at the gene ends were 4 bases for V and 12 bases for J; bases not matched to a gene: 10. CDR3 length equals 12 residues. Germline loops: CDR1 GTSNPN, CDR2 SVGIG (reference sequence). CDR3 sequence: CAWTKLGTGLYF. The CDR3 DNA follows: TGTGCCTGGACCAAGCTTGGGACAGGGTTGTACTTC.

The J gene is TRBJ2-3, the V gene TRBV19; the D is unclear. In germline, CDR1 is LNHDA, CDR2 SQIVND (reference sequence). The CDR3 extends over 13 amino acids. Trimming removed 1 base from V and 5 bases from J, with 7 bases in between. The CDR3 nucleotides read TGTGCCAGTAGTATAGTACCGGGAGATACGCAGTATTTT. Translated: CASSIVPGDTQYF.

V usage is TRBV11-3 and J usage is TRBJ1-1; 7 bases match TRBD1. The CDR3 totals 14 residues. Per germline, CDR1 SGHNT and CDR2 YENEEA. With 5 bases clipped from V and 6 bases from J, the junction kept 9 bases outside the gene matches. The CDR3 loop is CASSPGQVGSEAFF. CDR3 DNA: TGTGCCAGCAGCCCAGGACAGGTCGGGTCTGAAGCTTTCTTT.

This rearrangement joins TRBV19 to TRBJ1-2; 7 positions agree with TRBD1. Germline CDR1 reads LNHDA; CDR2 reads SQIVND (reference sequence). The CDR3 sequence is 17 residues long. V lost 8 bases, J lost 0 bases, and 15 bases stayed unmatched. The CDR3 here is CASSFGGGVGTNYGYTF. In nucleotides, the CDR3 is TGTGCCAGTTCCTTCGGAGGGGGCGTAGGGACTAACTATGGCTACACCTTC.

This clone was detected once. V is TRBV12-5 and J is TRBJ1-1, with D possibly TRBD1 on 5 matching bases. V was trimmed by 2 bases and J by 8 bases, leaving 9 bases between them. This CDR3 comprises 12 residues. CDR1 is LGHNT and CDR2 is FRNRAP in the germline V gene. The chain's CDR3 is CASGLWQGEAFF. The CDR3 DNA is TGTGCTAGTGGTTTGTGGCAGGGCGAAGCTTTCTTT.

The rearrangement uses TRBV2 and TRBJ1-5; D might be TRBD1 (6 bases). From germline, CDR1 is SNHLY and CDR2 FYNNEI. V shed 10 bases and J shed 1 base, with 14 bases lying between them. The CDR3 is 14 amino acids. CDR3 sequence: CATSQGSSNQPQHF. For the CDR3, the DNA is TGTGCCACTTCACAGGGCTCGAGCAATCAGCCCCAGCATTTT. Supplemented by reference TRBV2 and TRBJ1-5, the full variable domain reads EPEVTQTPSHQVTQMGQEVILRCVPISNHLYFYWYRQILGQKVEFLVSFYNNEISEKSEIFDDQFSVERPDGSNFTLKIRSTKLEDSAMYFCATSQGSSNQPQHFGDGTRLSIL.

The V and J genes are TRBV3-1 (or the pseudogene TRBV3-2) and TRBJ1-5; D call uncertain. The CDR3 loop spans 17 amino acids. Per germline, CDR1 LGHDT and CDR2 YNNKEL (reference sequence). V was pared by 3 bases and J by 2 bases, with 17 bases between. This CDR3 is CASSHPDPESGNQPQHF. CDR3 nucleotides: TGTGCCAGCAGCCATCCGGACCCGGAGTCGGGCAATCAGCCCCAGCATTTT.

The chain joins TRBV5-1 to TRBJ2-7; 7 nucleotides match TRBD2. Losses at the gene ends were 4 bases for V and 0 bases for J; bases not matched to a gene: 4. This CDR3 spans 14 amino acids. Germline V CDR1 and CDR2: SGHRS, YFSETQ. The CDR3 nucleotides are TGCGCCAGCAGCCAGACTAGCACCTCCTACGAGCAGTACTTC. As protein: CASSQTSTSYEQYF.

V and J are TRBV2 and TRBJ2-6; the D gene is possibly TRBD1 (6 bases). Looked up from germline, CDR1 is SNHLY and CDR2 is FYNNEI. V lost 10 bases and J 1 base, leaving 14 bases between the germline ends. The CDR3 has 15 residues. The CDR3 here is CATPEGDSGANVLTF. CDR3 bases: TGTGCCACCCCAGAGGGGGATTCTGGGGCCAACGTCCTGACTTTC. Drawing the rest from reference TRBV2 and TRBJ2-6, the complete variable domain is EPEVTQTPSHQVTQMGQEVILRCVPISNHLYFYWYRQILGQKVEFLVSFYNNEISEKSEIFDDQFSVERPDGSNFTLKIRSTKLEDSAMYFCATPEGDSGANVLTFGAGSRLTVL.

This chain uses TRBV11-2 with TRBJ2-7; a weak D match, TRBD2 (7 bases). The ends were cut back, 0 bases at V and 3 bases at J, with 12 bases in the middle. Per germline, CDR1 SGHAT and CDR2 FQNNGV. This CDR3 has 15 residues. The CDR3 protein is CASSLEGGAFYEQYF. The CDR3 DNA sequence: TGTGCCAGCAGCTTAGAGGGGGGGGCTTTCTACGAGCAGTACTTC.

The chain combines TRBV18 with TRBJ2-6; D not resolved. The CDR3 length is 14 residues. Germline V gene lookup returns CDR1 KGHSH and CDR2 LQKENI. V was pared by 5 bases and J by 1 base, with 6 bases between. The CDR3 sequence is CASSTRSGANVLTF. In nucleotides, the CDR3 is TGTGCCAGCTCAACAAGGTCTGGGGCCAACGTCCTGACTTTC.

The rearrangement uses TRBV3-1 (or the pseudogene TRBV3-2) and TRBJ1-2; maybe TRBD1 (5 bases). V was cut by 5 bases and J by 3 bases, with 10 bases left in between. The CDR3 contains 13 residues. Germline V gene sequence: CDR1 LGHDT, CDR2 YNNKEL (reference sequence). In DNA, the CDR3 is TGTGCCAGCAGCTTGGGAGGGGACTATGGCTACACCTTC. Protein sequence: CASSLGGDYGYTF.

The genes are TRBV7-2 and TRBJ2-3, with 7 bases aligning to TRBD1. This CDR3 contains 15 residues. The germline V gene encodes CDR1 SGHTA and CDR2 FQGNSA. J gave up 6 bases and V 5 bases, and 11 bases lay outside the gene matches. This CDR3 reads CASSPGQAALDTQYF. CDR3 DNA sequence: TGTGCCAGCAGCCCCGGACAGGCGGCCTTGGATACGCAGTATTTT.

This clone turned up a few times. The CDR3 loop is CASSFPSTDTQYF. The CDR3 DNA reads TGTGCCAGCAGCTTTCCTAGCACAGATACGCAGTATTTT. The J gene is TRBJ2-3, the V gene TRBV5-6, with D uncertain. The CDR3 contains 13 residues. Germline CDR1 SGHDT, CDR2 YYEEEE. With 2 bases removed from V and 0 bases from J, the gap between germline ends came to 4 bases.

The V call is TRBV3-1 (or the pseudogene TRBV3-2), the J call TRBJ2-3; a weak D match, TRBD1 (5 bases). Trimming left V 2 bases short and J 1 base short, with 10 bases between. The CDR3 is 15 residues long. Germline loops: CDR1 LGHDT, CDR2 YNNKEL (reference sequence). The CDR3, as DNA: TGTGCCAGCAGCCAACAAACAGGACGCACAGATACGCAGTATTTT. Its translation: CASSQQTGRTDTQYF.

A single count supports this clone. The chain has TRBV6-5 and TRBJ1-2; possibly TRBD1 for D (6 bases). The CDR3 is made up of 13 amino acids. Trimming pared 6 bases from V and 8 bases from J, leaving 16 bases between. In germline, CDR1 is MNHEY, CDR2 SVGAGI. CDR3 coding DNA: TGTGCCAGCAGCACCACGGGGGGCAGCGGCTACACCTTC. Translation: CASSTTGGSGYTF.

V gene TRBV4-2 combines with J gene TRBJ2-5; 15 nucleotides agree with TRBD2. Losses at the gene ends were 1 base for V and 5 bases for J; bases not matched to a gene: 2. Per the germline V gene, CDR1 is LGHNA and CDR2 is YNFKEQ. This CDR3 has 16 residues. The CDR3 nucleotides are TGTGCCAGCAGCCAAGGGACTAGCGGGAGGGGGGAGACCCAGTACTTC. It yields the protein CASSQGTSGRGETQYF.